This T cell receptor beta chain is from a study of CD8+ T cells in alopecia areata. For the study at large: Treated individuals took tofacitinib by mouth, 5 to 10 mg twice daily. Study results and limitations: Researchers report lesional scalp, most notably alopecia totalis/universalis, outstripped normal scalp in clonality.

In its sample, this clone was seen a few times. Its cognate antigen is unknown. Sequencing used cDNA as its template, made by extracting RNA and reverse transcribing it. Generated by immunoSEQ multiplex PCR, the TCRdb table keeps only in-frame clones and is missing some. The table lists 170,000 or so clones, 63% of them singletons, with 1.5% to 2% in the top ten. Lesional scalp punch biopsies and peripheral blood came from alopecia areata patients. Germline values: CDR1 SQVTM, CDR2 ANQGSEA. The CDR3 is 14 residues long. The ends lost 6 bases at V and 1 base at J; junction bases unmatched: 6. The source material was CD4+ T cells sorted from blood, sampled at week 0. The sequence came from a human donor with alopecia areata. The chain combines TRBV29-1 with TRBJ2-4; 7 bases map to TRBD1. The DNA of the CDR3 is TGCAGCGTCTGGACAGGTGATGCCAAAAACATTCAGTACTTC. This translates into CSVWTGDAKNIQYF. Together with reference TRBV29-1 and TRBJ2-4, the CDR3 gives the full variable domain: SAVISQKPSRDICQRGTSLTIQCQVDSQVTMMFWYRQQPGQSLTLIATANQGSEATYESGFVIDKFPISRPNLTFSTLTVSNMSPEDSSIYLCSVWTGDAKNIQYFGAGTRLSVL.